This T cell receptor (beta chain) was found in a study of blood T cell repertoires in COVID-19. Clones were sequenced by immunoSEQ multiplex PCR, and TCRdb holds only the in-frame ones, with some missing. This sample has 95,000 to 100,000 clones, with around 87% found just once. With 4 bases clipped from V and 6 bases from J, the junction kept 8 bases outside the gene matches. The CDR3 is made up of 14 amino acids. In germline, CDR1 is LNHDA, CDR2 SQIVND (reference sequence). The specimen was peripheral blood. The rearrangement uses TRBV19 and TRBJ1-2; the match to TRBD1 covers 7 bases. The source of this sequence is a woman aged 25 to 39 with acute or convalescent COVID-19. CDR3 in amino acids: CASSRGGRGNGYTF. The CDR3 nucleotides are TGTGCCAGTAGTAGGGGCGGCAGGGGGAATGGCTACACCTTC.